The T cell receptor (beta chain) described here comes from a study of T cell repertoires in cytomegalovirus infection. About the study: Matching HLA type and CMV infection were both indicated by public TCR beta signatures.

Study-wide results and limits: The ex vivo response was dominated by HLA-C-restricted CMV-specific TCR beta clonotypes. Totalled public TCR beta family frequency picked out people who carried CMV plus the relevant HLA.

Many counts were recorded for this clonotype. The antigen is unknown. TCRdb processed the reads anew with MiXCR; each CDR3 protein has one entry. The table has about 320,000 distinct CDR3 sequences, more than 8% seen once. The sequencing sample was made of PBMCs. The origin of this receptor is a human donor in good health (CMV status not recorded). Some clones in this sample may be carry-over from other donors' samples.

The CDR3 region has the DNA TGTGCCAGCAGTGAACATGGGAATCAGCCCCAGCATTTT. Its protein product is CASSEHGNQPQHF. V is TRBV25-1 and J is TRBJ1-5, with D hard to call. The CDR3 extends over 13 amino acids. Per germline, CDR1 MGHDK and CDR2 SYGVNS. Trimming shortened V by 2 bases and J by 4 bases, and 6 bases separated the two germline ends.